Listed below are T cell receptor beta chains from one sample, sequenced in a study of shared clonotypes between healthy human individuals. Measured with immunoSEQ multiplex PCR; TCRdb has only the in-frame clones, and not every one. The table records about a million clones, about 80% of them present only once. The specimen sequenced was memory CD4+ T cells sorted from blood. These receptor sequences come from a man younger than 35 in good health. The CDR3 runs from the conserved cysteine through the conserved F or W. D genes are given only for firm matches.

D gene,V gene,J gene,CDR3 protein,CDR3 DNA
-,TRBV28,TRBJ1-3,CASSFVVGNTIYF,TGTGCCAGCAGTTTCGTGGTCGGAAACACCATATATTTT
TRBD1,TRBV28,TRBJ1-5,CASRPGQGQSNQPQHF,TGTGCCAGCAGGCCCGGACAGGGACAGAGCAATCAGCCCCAGCATTTT
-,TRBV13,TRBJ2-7,CASSPYRSSYEQYF,TGTGCCAGCAGTCCCTACCGGAGCTCCTACGAGCAGTACTTC
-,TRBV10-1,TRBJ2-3,CASSESVQGRSDTQYF,TGCGCCAGCAGTGAGTCTGTCCAGGGGCGCTCAGATACGCAGTATTTT
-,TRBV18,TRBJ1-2,CASSYRDGYTF,TGTGCCAGCTCATACAGGGATGGCTACACCTTC
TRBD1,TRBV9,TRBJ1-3,CASSVAPGQQNTIYF,TGTGCCAGCAGCGTAGCCCCGGGACAGCAAAACACCATATATTTT
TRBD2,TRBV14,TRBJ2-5,CASSGLAGGAGYQETQYF,TGTGCCAGCAGCGGACTAGCGGGAGGTGCAGGGTACCAAGAGACCCAGTACTTC
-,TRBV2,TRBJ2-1,CASRATGGEQFF,TGTGCCAGCCGAGCAACAGGCGGGGAGCAGTTCTTC
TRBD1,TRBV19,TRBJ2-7,CASRRTGVIHEQYF,TGTGCCAGTAGACGGACAGGGGTCATCCACGAGCAGTACTTC
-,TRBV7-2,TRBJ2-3,CASSPDTAIQYF,TGTGCCAGCAGCCCGGATACCGCGATCCAGTATTTT